A selection of T cell receptor beta chains follows, all from one sample in a study of blood T cell repertoires in COVID-19. The protocol was immunoSEQ multiplex PCR, while the TCRdb copy is restricted to in-frame clones and leaves out a portion. The repertoire consists of around 150,000 clones, with around 92% occurring once and the leading ten covering around 3%. The sample consisted of peripheral blood. The source of these receptors is a man in his 60s with acute or convalescent COVID-19. CDR3s leave out the opening cysteine and the closing phenylalanine or tryptophan. The listing skips clone size in some rows; elsewhere it reads once, few, many or a size class.

once	TRBV6-6	TRBJ1-4	ASSTRQGREKLF
once	TRBV4-2	TRBJ1-6	ASSQGASLVTENSPLH
NA	TRBV6-6	TRBJ1-2	ASSPSYGYT
NA	TRBV5-1	TRBJ2-2	ASSSGTGGLWTGELF
NA	TRBV2	TRBJ1-5	ASGREDDNQPQH
NA	TRBV30	TRBJ2-2	AWSVPGQGAGELF
NA	TRBV7-9	TRBJ2-3	ASSLARVLDRITDTQY
NA	TRBV10-3	TRBJ2-7	ATGVDRVLNEQY
NA	TRBV19	TRBJ1-1	ASIPRNRVYPEAF
NA	TRBV5-1	TRBJ2-3	ASSQNPPRGASTDTQY
NA	TRBV19	TRBJ1-3	ASAFTPGTGANTIY
NA	TRBV18	TRBJ1-2	ASSPPGQNYGYT
NA	TRBV7-2	TRBJ1-6	ASSLGRRGSSYNSPLH
few	TRBV6-6	TRBJ1-1	ASSWIGGNEAF
NA	TRBV15	TRBJ1-5	ATSRDRGQLRVQPQH
NA	TRBV19	TRBJ1-5	ASTNGGEGQPQH
NA	TRBV5-1	TRBJ1-4	ASSFGGVREKLF
NA	TRBV11-2	TRBJ1-6	ASSLTGGVNSPLH
NA	TRBV9	TRBJ1-5	ASSVCSLPMFGTGGSYSNQPQH
once	TRBV6-2/TRBV6-3	TRBJ2-7	ASRPTTDKNYEQY
NA	TRBV27	TRBJ1-6	ASSLDRSNSPLH
NA	TRBV11-2	TRBJ2-5	ASVGGGAETQY
NA	TRBV11-3	TRBJ1-1	ASSRKARGRSRMVNTEAF
many	TRBV27	TRBJ2-2	ASSSQGSLGLGELF
once	TRBV27	TRBJ1-1	ASSSRTGGFWTEAF
NA	TRBV4-2	TRBJ1-1	ASSQGVEAF
few	TRBV9	TRBJ2-7	ASSVVAVHEQY
NA	TRBV20-1	TRBJ1-1	SAHQDTEAF
NA	TRBV6-5	TRBJ2-7	ASRVQGRAYEQY
NA	TRBV19	TRBJ1-2	ASSNVGGRYGYT
NA	TRBV25-1	TRBJ1-1	ASCPASRIWTEAF
NA	TRBV12-3/TRBV12-4	TRBJ1-1	ASSRDRGVEAF
NA	TRBV5-1	TRBJ1-1	ASSLSGTTGEAF
NA	TRBV30	TRBJ1-2	AWSVTAGGYT
NA	TRBV3-1/TRBV3-2	TRBJ2-5	ASSQVSGFMETQY
NA	TRBV18	TRBJ2-7	ASSGTRGDYEQY
NA	TRBV14	TRBJ1-6	ASSQGGGGASSPLH
NA	TRBV5-1	TRBJ2-3	ASSQGSSTDTQY
NA	TRBV6-2/TRBV6-3	TRBJ1-1	ASSYADGLGLSAF
NA	TRBV4-1	TRBJ2-2	ASSHPTSGGTGELF
few	TRBV2	TRBJ1-6	ASTGTPTGLTPLH
NA	TRBV4-1	TRBJ1-4	ASSQEFGTDNEKLF
NA	TRBV9	TRBJ2-3	ASSLPGTGSDTQY
NA	TRBV6-6	TRBJ1-1	ASSYQGNTEAF
NA	TRBV9	TRBJ1-4	ASSLGGTANEKLF
many	TRBV7-8	TRBJ1-2	ASSPKPQGTGGYT
NA	TRBV3-1/TRBV3-2	TRBJ2-7	ASSRGGRYEQY